These T cell receptor beta chains were read from a single sample in a study of T cell repertoires in cytomegalovirus infection. Using its own MiXCR run on the reads, TCRdb lists one record per CDR3 protein. The sample records about 530,000 distinct CDR3 sequences, less than 30% being singletons. Sequenced input: PBMCs. Receptors originate from a human donor in good health (CMV status not recorded). Some clones in this sample may be carry-over from other donors' samples. The CDR3 runs from the conserved cysteine through the conserved F or W. The D gene is left open where the match is weak. The size entry is marked missing in some rows and otherwise reads once, few, many or a size class.

J	size	V	D	CDR3	DNA
TRBJ2-7	many	TRBV7-2	TRBD2	CASSLVGGGGEQYF	TGTGCCAGCAGCTTAGTGGGGGGGGGGGGGGAGCAGTACTTC
TRBJ2-2	few	TRBV30	.	CAWNLLANTGELFF	TGTGCCTGGAACTTACTAGCGAACACCGGGGAGCTGTTTTTT
TRBJ2-1	many	TRBV7-2	TRBD2	CASSFSGRANEQFF	TGTGCCAGCAGCTTTAGCGGGAGGGCCAATGAGCAGTTCTTC
TRBJ1-2	.	TRBV19	TRBD1	CASSSEQGAKRRNGYTF	TGTGCCAGTAGCTCTGAACAGGGGGCGAAAAGGAGGAATGGCTACACCTTC
TRBJ1-1	.	TRBV5-4	.	CASSLRSTRVNTEAFF	TGTGCCAGCAGCTTGAGGTCGACCCGGGTGAACACTGAAGCTTTCTTT
TRBJ2-1	.	TRBV10-3	.	CAISESRSAYNEQFF	TGTGCCATCAGTGAGTCGAGGTCGGCCTACAATGAGCAGTTCTTC
TRBJ2-3	few	TRBV28	.	CASSLGGTGTDTQYF	TGTGCCAGCAGTTTAGGGGGAACAGGCACAGATACGCAGTATTTT
TRBJ2-7	.	TRBV7-3	.	CASSRSTLGEQYF	TGTGCCAGCAGCCGGTCTACTTTAGGGGAGCAGTACTTC
TRBJ2-6	many	TRBV7-8	.	CASSLASTSGANVLTF	TGTGCCAGCAGCTTAGCGTCAACGAGTGGGGCCAACGTCCTGACTTTC
TRBJ2-1	.	TRBV12-3/TRBV12-4	TRBD2	CASRGTSGRETMKQFF	TGTGCCAGCAGGGGGACTAGCGGGAGGGAGACAATGAAGCAGTTCTTC
TRBJ2-1	.	TRBV27	.	CASSLQLADSSYNEQFF	TGTGCCAGCAGTTTACAACTAGCCGACAGTTCCTACAATGAGCAGTTCTTC
TRBJ1-1	.	TRBV12-3/TRBV12-4	TRBD1	CASLGDRGFETEAFF	TGTGCCAGCTTAGGGGACAGGGGCTTCGAGACTGAAGCTTTCTTT
TRBJ1-5	few	TRBV29-1	.	CSVNTGNSNQPQHF	TGCAGCGTTAATACAGGGAACAGCAATCAGCCCCAGCATTTT
TRBJ2-5	.	TRBV4-3	.	CASSQDYRQETQYF	TGCGCCAGCAGCCAAGATTATAGGCAAGAGACCCAGTACTTC
TRBJ2-4	.	TRBV12-3/TRBV12-4	.	CASSLNLGGDSNIQYF	TGTGCCAGCAGTTTGAACCTTGGAGGGGATTCGAACATTCAGTACTTC
TRBJ2-5	.	TRBV7-7	.	CASSSERGETQYF	TGTGCTAGCAGCTCAGAGAGGGGGGAGACCCAGTACTTC
TRBJ2-7	.	TRBV6-2/TRBV6-3	TRBD2	CASSPGLIKGYEQYF	TGTGCCAGCAGTCCGGGACTAATCAAAGGGTACGAGCAGTACTTC
TRBJ2-7	many	TRBV7-2	TRBD2	CASSLRAGGDYEQYF	TGTGCCAGCAGCTTACGAGCGGGAGGGGACTACGAGCAGTACTTC
TRBJ2-7	.	TRBV28	.	CASSPVNTYEQYF	TGTGCCAGCAGTCCCGTAAACACCTACGAGCAGTACTTC
TRBJ2-3	.	TRBV19	.	CASSSGGLSVIQYF	TGTGCCAGTAGTTCAGGAGGTCTTTCGGTGATACAGTATTTT
TRBJ2-3	.	TRBV24-1	.	CATSDLNQWGTDTQYF	TGTGCCACCAGTGATTTGAACCAGTGGGGCACAGATACGCAGTATTTT
TRBJ1-4	.	TRBV7-8	.	CASSLRGSEKLFF	TGTGCCAGCAGCTTACGGGGGAGCGAAAAACTGTTTTTT
TRBJ2-5	many	TRBV7-2	.	CASSQPIGTQYF	TGTGCCAGCAGCCAGCCAATTGGGACCCAGTACTTC
TRBJ1-1	.	TRBV12-3/TRBV12-4	.	CASSLGQGFTEAFF	TGTGCCAGCAGTTTAGGTCAGGGATTTACTGAAGCTTTCTTT
TRBJ1-2	.	TRBV6-1	TRBD1	CASILDRAHGYTF	TGTGCCAGCATCTTAGACAGGGCACATGGCTACACCTTC
TRBJ2-3	.	TRBV27	.	CASSFQARASTDTQYF	TGTGCCAGCAGTTTTCAGGCGCGCGCTAGCACAGATACGCAGTATTTT
TRBJ1-3	.	TRBV6-6	.	CASSYERPSSGNTIYF	TGTGCCAGCAGTTACGAAAGACCGAGCTCTGGAAACACCATATATTTT
TRBJ2-3	.	TRBV12-3/TRBV12-4	TRBD2	CASSPLLAGDEDTQYF	TGTGCCAGCAGTCCCTTACTAGCGGGAGATGAAGATACGCAGTATTTT
TRBJ2-3	.	TRBV19	.	CASSIGGGTQYF	TGTGCCAGTAGTATAGGTGGCGGAACGCAGTATTTT
TRBJ1-3	few	TRBV4-2	TRBD1	CASSQDLRQGGSGNTIYF	TGTGCCAGCAGCCAAGATCTGCGACAGGGGGGCTCTGGAAACACCATATATTTT
TRBJ2-2	many	TRBV12-3/TRBV12-4	.	CASTSRGTGELFF	TGTGCCAGCACCTCTCGAGGGACCGGGGAGCTGTTTTTT
TRBJ1-4	many	TRBV7-2	TRBD1	CASSARDRDEKLFF	TGTGCCAGCAGCGCCCGGGACAGGGACGAAAAACTGTTTTTT
TRBJ2-5	.	TRBV3-1	.	CASSQSDSQETQYF	TGTGCCAGCAGCCAATCGGACAGCCAAGAGACCCAGTACTTC